This T cell receptor (beta chain) was identified in a study (dated by TCRdb to the mid-2010s). The table lists this clonotype with a few counts. The antigen it recognizes is unknown. Base qualities are missing; no much larger clone stands one base away. Library construction relied on RT-PCR. TCRdb shows the sequencer as Illumina MiSeq. TCRdb cleaned the public reads at Q25 with fastp, built clones with MiXCR and kept in-frame beta chains. Every entry covers one CDR3 protein and lists the most common genes and DNA from its rows. Present in this sample are approximately 720,000 distinct CDR3 sequences, 13% to 15% of which were seen just once. 3.6% of the sample goes to the ten largest clones. Deletion took 0 bases off V and 0 bases off J, with a span of 19 bases between the germline ends. The germline V gene supplies CDR1 SGHTS and CDR2 YDEGEE. The CDR3 starts with the cysteine, ends with the phenylalanine, and has 19 residues. Just CDR3 DNA is preserved here, 57 bases in frame from base 1.

The sequence joins TRBV5-8 to TRBJ1-5, and perhaps TRBD1 as D gene, on 6 matching bases. The sequence derives from a female donor in good health, serving as a healthy control. The source material was memory CD4+ T cells from blood. The CDR3 sequence is CASSLVPGAPEISNQPQHF. The base sequence is TGTGCCAGCAGCTTGGTGCCAGGGGCCCCCGAAATTAGCAATCAGCCCCAGCATTTT.